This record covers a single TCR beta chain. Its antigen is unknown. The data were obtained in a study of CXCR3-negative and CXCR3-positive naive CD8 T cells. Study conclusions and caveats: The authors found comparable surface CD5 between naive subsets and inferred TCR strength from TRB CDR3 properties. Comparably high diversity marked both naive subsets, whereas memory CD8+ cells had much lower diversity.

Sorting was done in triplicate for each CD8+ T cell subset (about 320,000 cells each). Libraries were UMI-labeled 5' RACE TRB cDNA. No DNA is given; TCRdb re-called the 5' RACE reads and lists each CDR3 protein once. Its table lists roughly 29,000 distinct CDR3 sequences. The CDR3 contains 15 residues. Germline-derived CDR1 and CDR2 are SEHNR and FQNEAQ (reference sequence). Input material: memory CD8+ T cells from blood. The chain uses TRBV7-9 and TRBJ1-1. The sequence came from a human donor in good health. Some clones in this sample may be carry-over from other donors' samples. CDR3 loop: CASSSGLTSITEAFF.